The rows below give T cell receptor beta chains drawn from one sample of a study of blood T cell repertoires in COVID-19. Some clones are missing from TCRdb's copy, which holds only in-frame ones; the method was immunoSEQ multiplex PCR. The table lists approximately 250,000 clones, about four fifths of them singletons. What was sequenced was peripheral blood. Receptor source: a middle-aged woman who had recovered from COVID-19. Each CDR3 is given with its conserved first and last residue. The order of the fields is V gene, J gene, CDR3 protein.

>TRBV5-5|TRBJ1-3
CASSLASYSGNTIYF
>TRBV11-3|TRBJ1-6
CASSPYRASPLHF
>TRBV7-2|TRBJ2-5
CASSPFGGAQTQYF
>TRBV12-3/TRBV12-4|TRBJ1-1
CASRQGARTEAFF
>TRBV27|TRBJ2-3
CASSRLAGRSDTQYF
>TRBV10-3|TRBJ2-7
CAISEFRDRGAEQYF
>TRBV30|TRBJ2-3
CASNLRGGSTDTQYF
>TRBV5-1|TRBJ1-2
CASSFEENHGYTF
>TRBV21-1|TRBJ2-7
CASSSTGTGNSYEQYF
>TRBV2|TRBJ1-6
CASSLWTGYNSPLHF
>TRBV29-1|TRBJ1-5
CSVVLQDSNQPQHF
>TRBV6-6|TRBJ2-1
CASNGQGAGEQFF
>TRBV28|TRBJ1-2
CASSFEVQSSYTF
>TRBV28|TRBJ1-1
CASSLQGQVNTEAFF
>TRBV7-2|TRBJ2-3
CASSLGGPLSTDTQYF
>TRBV28|TRBJ1-1
CASTILRGNTEAFF
>TRBV7-6|TRBJ1-2
CASSLGALGGYGYTF
>TRBV7-2|TRBJ2-3
CASSYTSRDTQYF
>TRBV4-1|TRBJ1-6
CASSQDRYRDDSPLHF
>TRBV5-1|TRBJ1-1
CASSLVGGGDEAFF
>TRBV2|TRBJ1-2
CASSRWQGVSNYGYTF
>TRBV3-1/TRBV3-2|TRBJ1-2
CATRAGANYGYTF
>TRBV6-6|TRBJ1-4
CASLTGANEKLFF
>TRBV7-9|TRBJ2-3
CASSPPPGSGDTQYF
>TRBV6-5|TRBJ1-1
CASSYNYRGTEAFF
>TRBV14|TRBJ2-7
CASSPDSSYEQYF
>TRBV5-1|TRBJ2-7
CASSFNPGQGLVEQYF
>TRBV5-1|TRBJ2-7
CASSLGSNEQYF
>TRBV2|TRBJ1-2
CASSRDRGFVGYTF
>TRBV5-5|TRBJ1-1
CASSFTGTLNTEAFF
>TRBV19|TRBJ1-1
CASSPVGRRETEAFF
>TRBV2|TRBJ1-5
CASSQGGNQPQHF
>TRBV29-1|TRBJ1-2
CSVARSGRDGYTF
>TRBV7-9|TRBJ1-1
CASSLRSGLNTEAFF
>TRBV4-2|TRBJ1-2
CASSSGTQTTNYGYTF
>TRBV2|TRBJ1-2
CASPLRAGIYGYTF
>TRBV5-4|TRBJ1-2
CASSNPGQALYGYTF
>TRBV5-1|TRBJ1-3
CASSSTIDSGNTIYF
>TRBV6-5|TRBJ1-6
CATRVAYNSPLHF
>TRBV28|TRBJ2-2
CASRSTANTGELFF
>TRBV20-1|TRBJ1-5
CSASPSRGKGQPQHF
>TRBV5-6|TRBJ1-2
CASSVVPTAAGGYTF
>TRBV24-1|TRBJ1-1
CATSDSSGSAAFF
>TRBV10-2|TRBJ2-2
CASRRLASAGELFF
>TRBV30|TRBJ1-5
CAWSIQGNQPQHF